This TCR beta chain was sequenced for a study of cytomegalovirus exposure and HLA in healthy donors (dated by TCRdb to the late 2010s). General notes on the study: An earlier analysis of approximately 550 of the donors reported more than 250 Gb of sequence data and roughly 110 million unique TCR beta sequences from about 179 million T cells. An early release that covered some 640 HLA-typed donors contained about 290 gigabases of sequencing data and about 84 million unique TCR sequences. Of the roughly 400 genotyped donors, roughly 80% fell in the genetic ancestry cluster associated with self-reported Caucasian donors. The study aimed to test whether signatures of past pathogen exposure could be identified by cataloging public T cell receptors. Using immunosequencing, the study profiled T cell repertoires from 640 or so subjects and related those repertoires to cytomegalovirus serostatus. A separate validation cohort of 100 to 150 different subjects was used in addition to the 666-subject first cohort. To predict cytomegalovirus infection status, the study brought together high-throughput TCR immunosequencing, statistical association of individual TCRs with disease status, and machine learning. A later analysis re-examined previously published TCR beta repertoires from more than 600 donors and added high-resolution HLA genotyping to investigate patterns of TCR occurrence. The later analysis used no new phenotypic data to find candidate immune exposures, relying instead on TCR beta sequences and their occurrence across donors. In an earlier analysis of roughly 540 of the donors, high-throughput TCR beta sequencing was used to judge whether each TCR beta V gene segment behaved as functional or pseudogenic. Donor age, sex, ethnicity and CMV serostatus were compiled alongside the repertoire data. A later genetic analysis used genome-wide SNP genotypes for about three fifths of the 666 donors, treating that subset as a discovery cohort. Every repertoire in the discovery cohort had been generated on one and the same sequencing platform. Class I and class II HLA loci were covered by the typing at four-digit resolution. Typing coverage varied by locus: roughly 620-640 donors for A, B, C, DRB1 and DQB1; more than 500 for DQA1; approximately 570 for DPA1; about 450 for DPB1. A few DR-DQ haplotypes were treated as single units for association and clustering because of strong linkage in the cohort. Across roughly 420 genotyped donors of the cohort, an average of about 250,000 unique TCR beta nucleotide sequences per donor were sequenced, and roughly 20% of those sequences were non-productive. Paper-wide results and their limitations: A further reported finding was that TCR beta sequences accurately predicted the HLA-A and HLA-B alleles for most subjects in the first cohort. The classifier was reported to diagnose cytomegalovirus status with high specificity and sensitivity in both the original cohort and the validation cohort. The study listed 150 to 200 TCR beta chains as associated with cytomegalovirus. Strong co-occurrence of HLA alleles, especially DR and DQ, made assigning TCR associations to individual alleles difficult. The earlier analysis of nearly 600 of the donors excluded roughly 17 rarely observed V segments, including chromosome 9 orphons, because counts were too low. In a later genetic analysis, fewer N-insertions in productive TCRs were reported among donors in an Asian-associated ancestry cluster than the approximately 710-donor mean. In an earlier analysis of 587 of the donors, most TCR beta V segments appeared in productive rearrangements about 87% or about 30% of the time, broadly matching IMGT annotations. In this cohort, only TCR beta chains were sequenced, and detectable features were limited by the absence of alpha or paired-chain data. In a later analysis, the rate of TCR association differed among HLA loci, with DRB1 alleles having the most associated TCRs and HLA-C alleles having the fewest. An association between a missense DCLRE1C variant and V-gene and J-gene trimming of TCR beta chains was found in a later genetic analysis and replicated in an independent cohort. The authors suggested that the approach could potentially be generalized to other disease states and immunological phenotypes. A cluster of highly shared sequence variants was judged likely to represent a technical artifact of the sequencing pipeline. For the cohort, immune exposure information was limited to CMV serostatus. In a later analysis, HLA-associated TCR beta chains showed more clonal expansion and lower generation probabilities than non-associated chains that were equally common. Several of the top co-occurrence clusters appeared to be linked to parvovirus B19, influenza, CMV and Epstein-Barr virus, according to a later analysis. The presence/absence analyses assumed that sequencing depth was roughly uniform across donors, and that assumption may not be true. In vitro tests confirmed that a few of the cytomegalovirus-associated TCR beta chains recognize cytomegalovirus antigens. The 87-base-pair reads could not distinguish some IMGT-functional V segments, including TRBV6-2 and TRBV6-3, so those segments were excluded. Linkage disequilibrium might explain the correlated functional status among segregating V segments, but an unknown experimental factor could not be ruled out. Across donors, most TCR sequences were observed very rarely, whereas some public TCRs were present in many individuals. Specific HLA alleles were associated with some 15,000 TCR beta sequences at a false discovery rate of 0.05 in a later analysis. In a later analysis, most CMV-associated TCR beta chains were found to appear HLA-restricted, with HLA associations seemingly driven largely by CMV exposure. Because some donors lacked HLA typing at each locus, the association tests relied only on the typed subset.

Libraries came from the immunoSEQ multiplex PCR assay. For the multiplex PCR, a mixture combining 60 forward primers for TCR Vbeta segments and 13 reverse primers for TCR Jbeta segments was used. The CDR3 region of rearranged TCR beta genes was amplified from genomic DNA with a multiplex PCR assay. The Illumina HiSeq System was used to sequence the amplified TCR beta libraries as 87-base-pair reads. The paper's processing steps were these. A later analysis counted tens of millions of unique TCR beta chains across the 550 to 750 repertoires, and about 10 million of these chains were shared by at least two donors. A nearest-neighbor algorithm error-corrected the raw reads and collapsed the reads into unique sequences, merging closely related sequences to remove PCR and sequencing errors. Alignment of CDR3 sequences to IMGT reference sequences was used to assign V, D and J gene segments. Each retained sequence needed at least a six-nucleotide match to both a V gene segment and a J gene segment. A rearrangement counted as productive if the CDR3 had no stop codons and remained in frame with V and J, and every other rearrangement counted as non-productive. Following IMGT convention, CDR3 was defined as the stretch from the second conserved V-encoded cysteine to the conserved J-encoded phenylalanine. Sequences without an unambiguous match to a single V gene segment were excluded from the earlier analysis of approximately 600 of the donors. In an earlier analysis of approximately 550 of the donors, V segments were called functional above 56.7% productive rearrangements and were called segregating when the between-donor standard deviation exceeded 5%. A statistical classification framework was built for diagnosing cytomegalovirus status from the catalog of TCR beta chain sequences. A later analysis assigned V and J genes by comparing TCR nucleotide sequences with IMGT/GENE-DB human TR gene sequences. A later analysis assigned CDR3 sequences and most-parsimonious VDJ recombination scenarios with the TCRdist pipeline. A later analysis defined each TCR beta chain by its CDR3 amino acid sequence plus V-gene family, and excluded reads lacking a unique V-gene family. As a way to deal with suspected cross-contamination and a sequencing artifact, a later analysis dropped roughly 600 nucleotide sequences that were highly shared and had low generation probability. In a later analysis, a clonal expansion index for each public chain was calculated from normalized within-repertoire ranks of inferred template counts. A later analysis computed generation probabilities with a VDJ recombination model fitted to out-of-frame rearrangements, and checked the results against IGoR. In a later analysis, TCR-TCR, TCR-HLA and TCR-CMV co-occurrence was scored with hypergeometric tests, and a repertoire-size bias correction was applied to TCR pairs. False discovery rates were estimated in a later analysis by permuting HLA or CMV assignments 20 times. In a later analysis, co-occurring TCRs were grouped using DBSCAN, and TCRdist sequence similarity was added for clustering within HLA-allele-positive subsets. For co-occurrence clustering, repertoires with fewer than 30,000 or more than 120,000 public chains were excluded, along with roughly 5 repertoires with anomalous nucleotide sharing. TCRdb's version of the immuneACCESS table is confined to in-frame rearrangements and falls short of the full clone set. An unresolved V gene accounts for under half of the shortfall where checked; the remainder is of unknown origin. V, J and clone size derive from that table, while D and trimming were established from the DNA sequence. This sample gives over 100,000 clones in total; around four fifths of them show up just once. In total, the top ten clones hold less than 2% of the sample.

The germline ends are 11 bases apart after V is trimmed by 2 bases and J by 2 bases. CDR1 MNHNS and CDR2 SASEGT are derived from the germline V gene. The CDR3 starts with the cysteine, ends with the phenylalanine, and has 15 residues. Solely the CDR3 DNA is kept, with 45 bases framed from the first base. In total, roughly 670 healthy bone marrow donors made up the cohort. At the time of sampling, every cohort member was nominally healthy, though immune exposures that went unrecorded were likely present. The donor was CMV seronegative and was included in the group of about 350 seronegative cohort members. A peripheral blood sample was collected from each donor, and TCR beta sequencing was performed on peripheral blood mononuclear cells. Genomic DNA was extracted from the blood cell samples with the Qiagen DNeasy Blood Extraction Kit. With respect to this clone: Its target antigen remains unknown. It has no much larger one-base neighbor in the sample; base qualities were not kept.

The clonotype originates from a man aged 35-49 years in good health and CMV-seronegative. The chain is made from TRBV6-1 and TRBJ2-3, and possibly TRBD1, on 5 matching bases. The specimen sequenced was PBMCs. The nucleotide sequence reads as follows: TGTGCCAGCAGTGAAAGCTGGACACTCACAGATACGCAGTATTTT. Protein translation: CASSESWTLTDTQYF.